The present TCR beta chain was sequenced within a study of blood T cell repertoires in COVID-19. Study summary: The origin of the acute and convalescent COVID-19 samples was the United States, Italy and Spain.

Some clones are missing from TCRdb's copy, which holds only in-frame ones; the method was immunoSEQ multiplex PCR. The sample records 250,000 or so clones, around nine tenths being singletons. The V end was cut by 5 bases, the J end by 0 bases, with 14 bases between. The CDR3 totals 16 residues. From germline, CDR1 is MDHEN and CDR2 SYDVKM. The chain is built from TRBV28 and TRBJ1-3; D gene ambiguous. The source material was peripheral blood. The TCR comes from a man aged 40-50 years with active or convalescent COVID-19. For the CDR3, the DNA is TGTGCCAGCAGTGCCCTAGGTCCGAGCTCTGGAAACACCATATATTTT. This sequence encodes CASSALGPSSGNTIYF.